This entry describes one T cell receptor beta chain. This entry belongs to a study of cytomegalovirus exposure and HLA in healthy donors. The CDR3 runs 13 residues. Germline values: CDR1 LNHDA, CDR2 SQIVND (reference sequence). V was pared by 3 bases and J by 8 bases, with 13 bases between. This PCR relied on a set of 60 Vbeta primers and 13 Jbeta primers. Generated by immunoSEQ multiplex PCR, the TCRdb table keeps only in-frame clones and is missing some. The sample contains 90,000 to 130,000 clones, approximately 70% of which appear only once. Material: PBMCs. The genes are TRBV19 and TRBJ1-2; D remains ambiguous. The receptor's source is a man aged 25-45 years in good health and CMV-seropositive. DNA for the CDR3: TGTGCCAGTAGTATGAGGGAGGGTTCCGGCTACACCTTC. The encoded protein is CASSMREGSGYTF.